The rows below give T cell receptor beta chains drawn from one sample of a study of cytomegalovirus exposure and HLA in healthy donors. This table comes from immunoSEQ multiplex PCR, and its TCRdb copy is limited to in-frame clones, with some not included. The sample consists of about 190,000 clones, more than 80% of them appearing once. The sequencing sample was made of PBMCs. Source of these receptors: a man between 18 and 35 years old in good health and CMV-seropositive. Both conserved end residues are part of each CDR3. Each record gives: V gene, J gene, D gene, clone size, CDR3 protein, CDR3 DNA. A D gene is named only where the DNA matches it firmly. Some rows mark clone size as missing; the rest say once, few, many or name a class of expanded clone.

>TRBV7-2|TRBJ1-1|-|-
CASSFDRSEAFF
TGTGCCAGCAGCTTTGACAGGAGTGAAGCTTTCTTT
>TRBV6-4|TRBJ2-1|TRBD2|-
CASSRAGGGYNEQFF
TGTGCCAGCAGCCGTGCGGGAGGGGGATACAATGAGCAGTTCTTC
>TRBV5-1|TRBJ2-5|-|once
CASSFQGYQETQYF
TGCGCCAGCAGCTTCCAGGGGTACCAAGAGACCCAGTACTTC
>TRBV9|TRBJ2-3|TRBD2|-
CASSVEVAGITDTQYF
TGTGCCAGCAGCGTAGAGGTAGCGGGTATCACAGATACGCAGTATTTT
>TRBV7-2|TRBJ2-5|TRBD2|-
CASSLPSGRVETQYF
TGTGCCAGCAGCTTACCTAGCGGGAGGGTAGAGACCCAGTACTTC
>TRBV19|TRBJ2-7|TRBD2|-
CASSSKGERESPYEQYF
TGTGCCAGTAGCTCCAAGGGAGAGCGGGAGTCCCCCTACGAGCAGTACTTC
>TRBV16|TRBJ1-4|TRBD1|-
CASSRQGLNEKLFF
TGTGCCAGCAGTCGACAGGGCCTGAATGAAAAACTGTTTTTT
>TRBV27|TRBJ2-5|-|-
CAGRVLEVQETQYF
TGTGCCGGTCGGGTCCTAGAAGTCCAAGAGACCCAGTACTTC
>TRBV14|TRBJ1-2|TRBD1|-
CASSQDRAIYGYTF
TGTGCCAGCAGCCAGGACAGGGCGATTTATGGCTACACCTTC
>TRBV5-4|TRBJ2-1|-|few
CASSLGSGAGNEQFF
TGTGCCAGCAGCTTGGGGTCGGGAGCGGGCAATGAGCAGTTCTTC
>TRBV28|TRBJ1-5|-|-
CATTRDNRNQPQHF
TGTGCCACCACAAGGGACAACCGGAATCAGCCCCAGCATTTT
>TRBV18|TRBJ2-1|-|-
CASSPRGGVTFRSYNEQFF
TGTGCCAGCTCACCAAGGGGTGGCGTTACCTTTAGATCCTACAATGAGCAGTTCTTC
>TRBV10-3|TRBJ2-3|TRBD2|-
CATETSESTDTQYF
TGTGCCACGGAGACTAGCGAGAGCACAGATACGCAGTATTTT
>TRBV6-1|TRBJ2-1|-|-
CASSPADPYNEQFF
TGTGCCAGCAGCCCAGCGGACCCCTACAATGAGCAGTTCTTC
>TRBV9|TRBJ2-3|TRBD2|-
CASSAPRLAGRRSTDTQYF
TGTGCCAGCAGCGCCCCCAGGCTAGCGGGACGGCGTAGCACAGATACGCAGTATTTT
>TRBV7-8|TRBJ2-2|-|-
CASSSTLQGTGELFF
TGTGCCAGCAGCTCCACTCTACAGGGCACCGGGGAGCTGTTTTTT
>TRBV30|TRBJ2-2|-|-
CARRGPGQKTGELFF
TGTGCCCGACGCGGTCCGGGACAAAAAACCGGGGAGCTGTTTTTT
>TRBV5-6|TRBJ2-5|-|-
CASSFGRGWETQYF
TGTGCCAGCAGCTTTGGACGCGGGTGGGAGACCCAGTACTTC
>TRBV13|TRBJ2-2|TRBD2|-
CASSSGREGTGELFF
TGTGCCAGCAGTAGCGGGAGGGAGGGGACCGGGGAGCTGTTTTTT
>TRBV9|TRBJ2-5|-|once
CASSEGGPWRPGTQYF
TGTGCCAGCAGCGAGGGGGGGCCGTGGCGCCCAGGGACCCAGTACTTC
>TRBV6-6|TRBJ2-7|-|-
CASSYVHNSYEQYF
TGTGCCAGCAGTTACGTCCACAATTCCTACGAGCAGTACTTC
>TRBV29-1|TRBJ2-3|-|-
CSVVGVGTQYF
TGCAGCGTTGTAGGGGTTGGTACGCAGTATTTT
>TRBV29-1|TRBJ2-4|-|-
CSFQVSNIQYF
TGCAGCTTTCAAGTCTCCAACATTCAGTACTTC
>TRBV25-1|TRBJ2-3|-|-
CASSEAKGWGVEDTQYF
TGTGCCAGCAGTGAAGCCAAAGGGTGGGGGGTGGAAGATACGCAGTATTTT
>TRBV4-2|TRBJ1-5|TRBD1|-
CASSQETGAHQPQHF
TGTGCCAGCAGCCAAGAGACAGGGGCGCATCAGCCCCAGCATTTT
>TRBV5-1|TRBJ1-2|-|few
CASSSHGVTYGYTF
TGCGCCAGCAGTTCCCACGGGGTAACCTATGGCTACACCTTC
>TRBV13|TRBJ2-7|-|-
CASSPGAFSYEQYF
TGTGCCAGCAGCCCAGGGGCCTTCTCCTACGAGCAGTACTTC
>TRBV19|TRBJ2-7|TRBD1|once
CAVEGQGPSYEQYF
TGTGCCGTAGAGGGACAGGGACCCTCCTACGAGCAGTACTTC
>TRBV4-3|TRBJ2-2|TRBD2|-
CASSSNLADPNTGELFF
TGCGCCAGCAGCTCAAATCTAGCGGACCCGAACACCGGGGAGCTGTTTTTT
>TRBV9|TRBJ2-2|TRBD1|-
CASSVAGTGATGELFF
TGTGCCAGCAGCGTAGCCGGGACAGGGGCAACCGGGGAGCTGTTTTTT
>TRBV11-2|TRBJ2-1|TRBD2|-
CASSVLSGSNNEQFF
TGTGCCAGCAGCGTTCTTAGCGGGAGTAACAATGAGCAGTTCTTC
>TRBV7-8|TRBJ1-5|-|-
CASSGGQGRNQPQHF
TGTGCCAGCAGCGGGGGCCAGGGTCGCAATCAGCCCCAGCATTTT
>TRBV28|TRBJ1-2|-|-
CASYGVGYTF
TGTGCCAGCTACGGGGTCGGCTACACCTTC
>TRBV7-2|TRBJ2-1|TRBD2|-
CASSLGLGALIEQFF
TGTGCCAGCAGCCTCGGACTAGGGGCCCTCATAGAGCAGTTCTTC
>TRBV28|TRBJ2-2|-|-
CASSPRSLDYPGELFF
TGTGCCAGCAGTCCTCGAAGTTTGGACTACCCCGGGGAGCTGTTTTTT
>TRBV7-9|TRBJ2-7|-|-
CASSLMTAYEQYF
TGTGCCAGCAGCCTTATGACAGCCTACGAGCAGTACTTC
>TRBV30|TRBJ1-1|-|-
CAWRGSRFGGTEAFF
TGTGCCTGGAGGGGGTCGAGGTTTGGAGGCACTGAAGCTTTCTTT
>TRBV30|TRBJ2-5|TRBD1|-
CAWSAGTGWYF
TGTGCCTGGAGTGCAGGGACAGGGTGGTACTTC
>TRBV5-4|TRBJ2-5|-|-
CASSPGAGRGETQYF
TGTGCCAGCAGCCCAGGGGCCGGGCGCGGGGAGACCCAGTACTTC
>TRBV11-2|TRBJ2-5|TRBD2|-
CASSLGRERETQYF
TGTGCCAGCAGCTTAGGGCGGGAGCGGGAGACCCAGTACTTC
>TRBV7-3|TRBJ2-3|-|-
CASSLKDWYTDTQYF
TGTGCCAGCAGCTTAAAGGACTGGTACACAGATACGCAGTATTTT
>TRBV28|TRBJ2-6|-|-
CASSAPGAGANVLTF
TGTGCCAGCAGTGCGCCAGGGGCTGGGGCCAACGTCCTGACTTTC
>TRBV27|TRBJ2-7|TRBD2|-
CASSFGLAGGYSYEQYF
TGTGCCAGCAGTTTCGGCCTAGCGGGAGGCTACTCCTACGAGCAGTACTTC
>TRBV27|TRBJ2-7|-|-
CASSSRGLRYEQYF
TGTGCCAGCAGTTCCAGGGGTTTGCGCTACGAGCAGTACTTC
>TRBV27|TRBJ2-7|-|-
CASSRTTTWEQYF
TGTGCCAGCAGTCGAACCACGACTTGGGAGCAGTACTTC
>TRBV6-4|TRBJ2-1|-|-
CASSEVGTLWNNEQFF
TGTGCCAGCAGTGAAGTGGGGACTTTGTGGAACAATGAGCAGTTCTTC
>TRBV15|TRBJ2-6|-|few
CATSRDRGSGANVLTF
TGTGCCACCAGCAGAGATCGGGGCTCTGGGGCCAACGTCCTGACTTTC
>TRBV9|TRBJ2-5|-|-
CASSGAGQVLAQYF
TGTGCCAGCAGCGGGGCGGGCCAGGTCCTGGCCCAGTACTTC
>TRBV7-2|TRBJ2-7|TRBD2|-
CASSPTSGRNEQYF
TGTGCCAGCAGTCCGACTAGCGGGAGGAACGAGCAGTACTTC
>TRBV4-2|TRBJ1-2|-|once
CASSQGTELYGYTF
TGTGCCAGCAGCCAAGGGACAGAACTTTATGGCTACACCTTC